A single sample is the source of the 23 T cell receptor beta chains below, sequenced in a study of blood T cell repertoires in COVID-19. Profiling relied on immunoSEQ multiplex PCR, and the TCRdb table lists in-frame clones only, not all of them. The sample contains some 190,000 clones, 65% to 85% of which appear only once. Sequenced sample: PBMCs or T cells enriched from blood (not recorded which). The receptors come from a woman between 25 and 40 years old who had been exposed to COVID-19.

Here the CDR3 DNA reads TGTGCCAGCAGTTACGGGACAGGGAACACTGAAGCTTTCTTT. Encoded protein: CASSYGTGNTEAFF. The chain carries TRBV6-5 and TRBJ1-1; 8 positions match TRBD1. In germline, CDR1 is MNHEY, CDR2 SVGAGI. V shed 2 bases and J 1 base; nucleotides not matched to a gene: 0. This CDR3 comprises 14 residues.

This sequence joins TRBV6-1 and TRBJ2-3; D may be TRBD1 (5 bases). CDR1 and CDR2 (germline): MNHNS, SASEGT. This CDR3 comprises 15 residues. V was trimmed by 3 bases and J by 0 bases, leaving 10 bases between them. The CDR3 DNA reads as TGTGCCAGCAGTGATCCAGGGCCTAGCACAGATACGCAGTATTTT. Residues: CASSDPGPSTDTQYF.

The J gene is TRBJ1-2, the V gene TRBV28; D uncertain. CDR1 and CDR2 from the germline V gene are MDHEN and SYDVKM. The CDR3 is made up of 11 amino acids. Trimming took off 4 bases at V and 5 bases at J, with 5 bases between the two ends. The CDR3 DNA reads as TGTGCCAGCAGTTCCGGTTATGGCTACACCTTC. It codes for CASSSGYGYTF.

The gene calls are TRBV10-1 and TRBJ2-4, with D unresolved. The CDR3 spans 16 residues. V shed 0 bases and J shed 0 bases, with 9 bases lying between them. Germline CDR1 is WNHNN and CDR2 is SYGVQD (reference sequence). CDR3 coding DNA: TGCGCCAGCAGTGAGTCAGTACTTTTAGCCAAAAACATTCAGTACTTC. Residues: CASSESVLLAKNIQYF.

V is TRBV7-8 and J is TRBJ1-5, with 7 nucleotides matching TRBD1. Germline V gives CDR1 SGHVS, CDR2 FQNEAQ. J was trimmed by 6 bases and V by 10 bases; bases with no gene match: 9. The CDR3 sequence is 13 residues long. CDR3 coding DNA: TGTGCCACTGGACAGGCGGAGGGTCAGCCCCAGCATTTT. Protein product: CATGQAEGQPQHF.

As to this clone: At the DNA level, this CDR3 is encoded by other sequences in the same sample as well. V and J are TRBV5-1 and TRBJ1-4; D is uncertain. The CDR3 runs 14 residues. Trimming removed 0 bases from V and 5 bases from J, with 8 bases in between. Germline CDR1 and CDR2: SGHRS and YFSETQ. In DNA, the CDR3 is TGCGCCAGCAGCTTGGGGACGGGGAATGAAAAACTGTTTTTT. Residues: CASSLGTGNEKLFF. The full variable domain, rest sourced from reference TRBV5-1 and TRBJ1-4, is KAGVTQTPRYLIKTRGQQVTLSCSPISGHRSVSWYQQTPGQGLQFLFEYFSETQRNKGNFPGRFSGRQFSNSRSEMNVSTLELGDSALYLCASSLGTGNEKLFFGSGTQLSVL.

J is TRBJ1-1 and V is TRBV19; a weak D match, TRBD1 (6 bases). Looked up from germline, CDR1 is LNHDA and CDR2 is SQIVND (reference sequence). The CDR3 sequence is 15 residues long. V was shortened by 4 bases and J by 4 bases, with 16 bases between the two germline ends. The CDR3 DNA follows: TGTGCCAGTAGTACCTATCTATACAGGGTCACTGAAGCTTTCTTT. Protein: CASSTYLYRVTEAFF.

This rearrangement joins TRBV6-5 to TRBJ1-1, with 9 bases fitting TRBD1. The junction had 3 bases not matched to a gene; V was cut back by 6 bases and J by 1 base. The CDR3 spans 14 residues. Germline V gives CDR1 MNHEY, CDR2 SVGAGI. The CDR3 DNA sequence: TGTGCCAGCAGGGGACAGGGTAAGAACACTGAAGCTTTCTTT. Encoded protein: CASRGQGKNTEAFF.

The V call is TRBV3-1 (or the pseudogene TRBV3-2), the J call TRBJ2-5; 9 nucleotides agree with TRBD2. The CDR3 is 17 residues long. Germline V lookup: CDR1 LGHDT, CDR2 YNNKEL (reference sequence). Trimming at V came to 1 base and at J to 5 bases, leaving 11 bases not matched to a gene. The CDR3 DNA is TGTGCCAGCAGCCAAGTCCTGACTAGCGGTGGGGGGGAGACCCAGTACTTC. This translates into CASSQVLTSGGGETQYF.

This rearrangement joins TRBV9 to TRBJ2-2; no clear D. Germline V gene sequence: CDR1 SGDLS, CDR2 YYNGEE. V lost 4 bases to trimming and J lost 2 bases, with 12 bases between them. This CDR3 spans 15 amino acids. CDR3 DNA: TGTGCCAGCAGCCCCCGGGTTGAAAACACCGGGGAGCTGTTTTTT. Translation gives CASSPRVENTGELFF.

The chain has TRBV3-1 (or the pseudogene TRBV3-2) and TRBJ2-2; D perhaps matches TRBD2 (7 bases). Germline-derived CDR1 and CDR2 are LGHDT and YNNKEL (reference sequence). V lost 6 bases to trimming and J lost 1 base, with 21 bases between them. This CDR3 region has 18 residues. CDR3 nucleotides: TGTGCCAGCAGTAAAACTAAAACGGGGGGCAGGAACACCGGGGAGCTGTTTTTT. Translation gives CASSKTKTGGRNTGELFF.

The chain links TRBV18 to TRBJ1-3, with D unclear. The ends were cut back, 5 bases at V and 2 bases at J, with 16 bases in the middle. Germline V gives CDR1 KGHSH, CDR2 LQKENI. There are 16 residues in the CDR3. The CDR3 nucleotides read TGTGCCAGCTCAGAAAACAGTGATCCCCCTGGAAACACCATATATTTT. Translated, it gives CASSENSDPPGNTIYF.

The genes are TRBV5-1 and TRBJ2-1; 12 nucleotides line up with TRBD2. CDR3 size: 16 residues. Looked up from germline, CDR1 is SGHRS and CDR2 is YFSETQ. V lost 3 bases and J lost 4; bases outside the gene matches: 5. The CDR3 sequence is CASSSQLAGGYNEQFF. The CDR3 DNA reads TGCGCCAGCAGCTCCCAACTAGCGGGGGGTTACAATGAGCAGTTCTTC.

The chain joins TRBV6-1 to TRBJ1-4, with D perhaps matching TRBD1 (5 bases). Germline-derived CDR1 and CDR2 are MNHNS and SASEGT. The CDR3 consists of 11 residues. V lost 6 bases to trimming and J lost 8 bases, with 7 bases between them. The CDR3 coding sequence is TGTGCCAGCAGGGGGGGGGAAAAACTGTTTTTT. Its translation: CASRGGEKLFF.

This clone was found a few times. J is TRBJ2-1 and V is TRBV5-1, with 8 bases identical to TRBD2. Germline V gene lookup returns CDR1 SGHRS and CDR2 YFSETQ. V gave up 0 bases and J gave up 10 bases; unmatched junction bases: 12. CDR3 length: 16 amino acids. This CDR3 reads CASSLAVIAGPGEQFF. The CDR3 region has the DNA TGCGCCAGCAGCTTGGCCGTGATAGCGGGGCCCGGGGAGCAGTTCTTC.

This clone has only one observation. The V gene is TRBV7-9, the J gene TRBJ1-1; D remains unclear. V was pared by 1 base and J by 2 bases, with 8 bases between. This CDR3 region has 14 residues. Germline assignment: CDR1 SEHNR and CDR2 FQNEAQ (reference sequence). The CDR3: CASSLDSPNTEAFF. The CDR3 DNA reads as TGTGCCAGCAGCTTAGACAGTCCCAACACTGAAGCTTTCTTT.

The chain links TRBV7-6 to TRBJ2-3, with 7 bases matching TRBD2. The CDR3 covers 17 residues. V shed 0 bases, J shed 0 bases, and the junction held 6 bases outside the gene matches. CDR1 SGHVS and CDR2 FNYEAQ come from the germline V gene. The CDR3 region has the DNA TGTGCCAGCAGCTTAGCGTTAGGCGGGGGAAGCACAGATACGCAGTATTTT. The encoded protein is CASSLALGGGSTDTQYF.

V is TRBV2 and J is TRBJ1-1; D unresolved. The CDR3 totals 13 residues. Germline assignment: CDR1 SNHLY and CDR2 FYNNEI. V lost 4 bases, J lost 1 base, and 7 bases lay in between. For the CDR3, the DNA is TGTGCCAGCAGTGGAGTCGGGAACACTGAAGCTTTCTTT. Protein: CASSGVGNTEAFF.

Written as DNA, the CDR3 is TGCGCCAGCAGCTTGGGGACAGTTAACTATGGCTACACCTTC. Its translation is CASSLGTVNYGYTF. This rearrangement joins TRBV5-1 to TRBJ1-2; D possibly corresponds to TRBD1 (6 bases). Germline values: CDR1 SGHRS, CDR2 YFSETQ. With 0 bases removed from V and 1 base from J, the gap between germline ends came to 7 bases. The length of the CDR3 is 14 residues. The entire variable domain, with the rest obtained from reference TRBV5-1 and TRBJ1-2, is as follows: KAGVTQTPRYLIKTRGQQVTLSCSPISGHRSVSWYQQTPGQGLQFLFEYFSETQRNKGNFPGRFSGRQFSNSRSEMNVSTLELGDSALYLCASSLGTVNYGYTFGSGTRLTVV.

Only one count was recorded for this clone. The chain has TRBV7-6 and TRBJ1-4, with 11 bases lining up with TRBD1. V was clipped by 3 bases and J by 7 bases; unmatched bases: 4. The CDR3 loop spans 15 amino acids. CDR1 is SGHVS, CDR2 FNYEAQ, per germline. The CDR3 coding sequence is TGTGCCAGCAGCTTGGGACAGGGGGGTATTGAAAAACTGTTTTTT. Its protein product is CASSLGQGGIEKLFF.

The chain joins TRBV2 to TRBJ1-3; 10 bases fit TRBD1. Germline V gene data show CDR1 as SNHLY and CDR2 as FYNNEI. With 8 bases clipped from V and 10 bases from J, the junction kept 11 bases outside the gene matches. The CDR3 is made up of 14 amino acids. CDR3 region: CASYGGQGKKTIYF. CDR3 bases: TGTGCCAGCTATGGGGGACAGGGGAAAAAAACCATATATTTT.

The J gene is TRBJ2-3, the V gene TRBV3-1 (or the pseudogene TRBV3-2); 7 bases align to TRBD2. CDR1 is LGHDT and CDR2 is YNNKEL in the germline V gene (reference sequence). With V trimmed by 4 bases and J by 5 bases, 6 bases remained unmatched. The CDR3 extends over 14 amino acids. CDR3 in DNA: TGTGCCAGCAGCCGTTGGGCGGGGGAAGATACGCAGTATTTT. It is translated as CASSRWAGEDTQYF.

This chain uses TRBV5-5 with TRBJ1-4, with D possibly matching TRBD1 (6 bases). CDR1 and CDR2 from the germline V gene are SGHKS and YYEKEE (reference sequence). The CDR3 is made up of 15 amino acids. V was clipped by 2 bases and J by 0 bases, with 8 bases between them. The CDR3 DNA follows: TGTGCCAGCAGCTTCGAGGGGGCAACTAATGAAAAACTGTTTTTT. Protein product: CASSFEGATNEKLFF.